The entry that follows covers one TCR beta chain sequence. What it binds is unknown. Cells from the mixed lymphocyte reaction were cocultured for around 6 days at 37°C. At a 1:1 ratio, CFSE-labelled responder PBMCs were mixed with Violet Dye-labelled stimulator PBMCs. TCR templates numbering about 10^5 were assayed per sample. Only in-frame clones appear in the TCRdb table, and some are missing; sequencing was by immunoSEQ multiplex PCR. The sample carries about 10,000 clones, about 47% recorded once. The V gene lost 8 bases and the J gene lost 7 bases, with 14 bases spanning the gap. This CDR3 is 13 amino acids long. The V gene's germline CDR1 is MDHEN and CDR2 SYDVKM. This entry comes from a study of siplizumab effects on memory and regulatory T cells. Study as a whole: The mixed lymphocyte reactions, run in pairs, contained siplizumab at roughly 0.92 ug/mL or no drug.

General study results and limits: Researchers could map only a minor fraction of alloreactive clones to unstimulated subsets.

Sequenced material: CFSE-low (dividing) CD8+ T cells sorted from an allogeneic mixed lymphocyte reaction. The origin of this receptor is a human donor in good health; the cells came from an allogeneic mixed lymphocyte reaction. This chain joins TRBV28 and TRBJ1-4, with D unclear. DNA for the CDR3: TGTGCCAGCCTACGAGAGGCGGGTGAAAAACTGTTTTTT. Its protein product is CASLREAGEKLFF.